The rows below give T cell receptor beta chains drawn from one sample of a study of vaccination and CD4 T cells after COVID-19. TCRdb passed the PCR reads through MiXCR, listing each CDR3 protein once. The data show some 4,400 distinct CDR3 sequences, with 50% to 60% seen just once and 35% to 50% held by the top ten. Their target antigens are unknown. The source material was CD4+ T cells from blood, cultured in vitro. The source of these receptors is a human donor in good health. Both conserved end residues are part of each CDR3. D genes are given only for firm matches. Part of the rows lack a size; the others show once, few, many or a class for expanded clones.

abundance,len,v_gene,j_gene,d_gene,CDR3aa,CDR3nt
NA,14,TRBV28,TRBJ1-2,NA,CASSPSWGNYGYTF,TGTGCCAGCAGCCCCTCGTGGGGGAACTATGGCTACACCTTC
few,15,TRBV20-1,TRBJ2-5,TRBD2,CSARDGGGGPETQYF,TGCAGTGCTAGAGACGGCGGGGGGGGCCCAGAGACCCAGTACTTC
NA,15,TRBV21-1,TRBJ1-5,NA,CASSKVMRGNQPQHF,TGTGCCAGCAGCAAAGTTATGAGGGGCAATCAGCCCCAGCATTTT
NA,14,TRBV4-3,TRBJ1-5,NA,CASSRTVSNQPQHF,TGCGCCAGCAGCCGGACAGTAAGTAATCAGCCCCAGCATTTT
NA,16,TRBV20-1,TRBJ2-3,NA,CSARDPRGLRTDTQYF,TGCAGTGCTAGAGATCCGAGGGGACTTCGCACAGATACGCAGTATTTT
NA,16,TRBV6-5,TRBJ2-1,NA,CASSSDGASSYNEQFF,TGTGCCAGCAGTTCCGACGGGGCTAGCTCCTACAATGAGCAGTTCTTC
NA,15,TRBV27,TRBJ2-2,NA,CASSLWGTHTGELFF,TGTGCCAGCAGTTTGTGGGGGACCCACACCGGGGAGCTGTTTTTT
few,16,TRBV15,TRBJ2-3,TRBD2,CATSRGGSHGTDTQYF,TGTGCCACCAGCAGGGGCGGGAGTCATGGCACAGATACGCAGTATTTT
NA,15,TRBV6-5,TRBJ1-5,NA,CASSYSQSGEQPQHF,TGTGCCAGCAGTTACTCCCAATCAGGGGAACAGCCCCAGCATTTT
few,14,TRBV20-1,TRBJ1-1,NA,CSARPLGENTEAFF,TGCAGTGCTAGACCCCTGGGGGAGAACACTGAAGCTTTCTTT
few,18,TRBV20-1,TRBJ1-5,TRBD1,CSARSPLRDRDYQEPQHF,TGCAGTGCTAGATCACCCCTTCGGGACAGGGATTACCAGGAGCCCCAGCATTTT
few,13,TRBV10-3,TRBJ1-1,NA,CAISEGPRGEAFF,TGTGCCATCAGTGAGGGTCCGAGGGGTGAAGCTTTCTTT
NA,15,TRBV11-2,TRBJ2-3,TRBD2,CASTLSGRAQDTQYF,TGTGCCAGCACCCTTAGCGGGAGGGCGCAAGATACGCAGTATTTT
NA,14,TRBV12-3/TRBV12-4,TRBJ1-2,TRBD1,CASSLTGTAKGYTF,TGTGCCAGCAGTTTGACTGGGACAGCGAAAGGCTACACCTTC
medium-sized,15,TRBV7-6,TRBJ1-5,TRBD1,CASSLEVGQYQPQHF,TGTGCCAGCAGTCTCGAGGTGGGACAGTATCAGCCCCAGCATTTT
NA,14,TRBV18,TRBJ2-3,TRBD1,CASSPGTGTDTQYF,TGTGCCAGCTCACCCGGGACAGGGACAGATACGCAGTATTTT
few,13,TRBV20-1,TRBJ2-1,NA,CSASGRGQTEQFF,TGCAGTGCTAGCGGGCGGGGACAGACTGAGCAGTTCTTC
NA,16,TRBV6-4,TRBJ2-7,NA,CASRNYGARSSYEQYF,TGTGCCAGCAGAAATTATGGGGCCCGAAGCTCCTACGAGCAGTACTTC
few,13,TRBV20-1,TRBJ1-5,TRBD1,CSAYRGFNQPQHF,TGCAGTGCTTACAGGGGTTTCAATCAGCCCCAGCATTTT
NA,15,TRBV6-5,TRBJ2-2,NA,CASSYYNRDNGELFF,TGTGCCAGCAGTTACTATAACAGGGACAACGGGGAGCTGTTTTTT
NA,17,TRBV6-1,TRBJ1-2,TRBD1,CASSGAYSGQKNYGYTF,TGTGCCAGCAGTGGAGCCTACTCGGGACAGAAGAACTATGGCTACACCTTC
NA,15,TRBV12-3/TRBV12-4,TRBJ1-1,TRBD1,CASSASGTGHTEAFF,TGTGCCAGCAGTGCATCCGGGACAGGGCACACTGAAGCTTTCTTT
NA,14,TRBV7-8,TRBJ2-7,NA,CASSLAEAIYEQYF,TGTGCCAGCAGCTTAGCAGAGGCCATATACGAGCAGTACTTC
NA,13,TRBV10-3,TRBJ1-1,NA,CAISTLSGTEAFF,TGTGCCATCAGTACCTTATCGGGCACTGAAGCTTTCTTT
once,15,TRBV28,TRBJ2-1,NA,CASSLSVIPYNEQFF,TGTGCCAGCAGTTTATCAGTTATACCCTACAATGAGCAGTTCTTC
NA,15,TRBV19,TRBJ1-2,NA,CASSPDGRGNYGYTF,TGTGCCAGTAGTCCCGACGGCAGGGGCAACTATGGCTACACCTTC
NA,13,TRBV15,TRBJ2-5,NA,CATSRGAGETQYF,TGTGCCACCAGCAGAGGGGCCGGAGAGACCCAGTACTTC
NA,14,TRBV6-1,TRBJ1-2,NA,CASTRTTRDYGYTF,TGTGCCAGCACCAGAACGACCAGAGACTATGGCTACACCTTC
few,14,TRBV6-1,TRBJ2-5,NA,CASSDTGEVETQYF,TGTGCCAGCAGTGATACGGGAGAGGTGGAGACCCAGTACTTC
NA,14,TRBV7-2,TRBJ2-7,TRBD2,CASSLGTSGVEQYF,TGTGCCAGCAGCTTAGGGACTAGCGGGGTTGAGCAGTACTTC
NA,15,TRBV6-1,TRBJ2-3,TRBD2,CASSPGTSGTDTQYF,TGTGCCAGCAGTCCGGGGACTAGCGGCACAGATACGCAGTATTTT
NA,16,TRBV6-1,TRBJ2-7,TRBD1,CASSKSPWGQTYEQYF,TGTGCCAGCAGTAAATCCCCATGGGGACAGACCTACGAGCAGTACTTC
few,16,TRBV7-2,TRBJ1-6,NA,CASSPRGSSYNSPLHF,TGTGCCAGCAGCCCAAGGGGTAGCTCCTATAATTCACCCCTCCACTTT
NA,14,TRBV4-1,TRBJ2-7,NA,CASSQLTETYEQYF,TGCGCCAGCAGCCAACTGACAGAAACCTACGAGCAGTACTTC
NA,16,TRBV20-1,TRBJ1-6,NA,CSARISRGGYNSPLHF,TGCAGTGCTAGAATTTCCCGGGGCGGCTATAATTCACCCCTCCACTTT
NA,14,TRBV6-2/TRBV6-3,TRBJ2-7,TRBD1,CASSPGQVPYEQYF,TGTGCCAGCAGTCCCGGACAGGTGCCCTACGAGCAGTACTTC
NA,14,TRBV6-2/TRBV6-3,TRBJ1-1,NA,CASRYTGLNTEAFF,TGTGCCAGCAGGTATACAGGTCTGAACACTGAAGCTTTCTTT
few,13,TRBV19,TRBJ1-1,TRBD1,CASRQGVNTEAFF,TGTGCCAGTAGACAGGGGGTGAACACTGAAGCTTTCTTT
large,13,TRBV7-2,TRBJ1-5,NA,CASSNAPNQPQHF,TGTGCCAGCAGCAACGCTCCAAATCAGCCCCAGCATTTT
NA,15,TRBV18,TRBJ1-2,NA,CASSPETTTPNGYTF,TGTGCCAGCTCACCAGAGACTACAACCCCCAATGGCTACACCTTC
NA,16,TRBV20-1,TRBJ2-3,NA,CSARMLAGGPTDTQYF,TGCAGTGCTAGAATGCTCGCTGGGGGGCCCACAGATACGCAGTATTTT
NA,14,TRBV27,TRBJ1-2,NA,CASSLRGGAGGYTF,TGTGCCAGCAGTTTGCGCGGCGGAGCGGGAGGCTACACCTTC